The 2 T cell receptor beta chains below all came from one sample that was sequenced in a study of T-cell reconstitution after alpha-beta-depleted transplantation in children. The authors prepared the TCRbeta library with unique molecular identifiers. One entry per CDR3 protein results from TCRdb running MiXCR on the PCR reads. Of about 240,000 distinct CDR3 sequences listed, under 30% are singletons. The specimen comprised PBMCs, sampled before TCRalphabeta/CD19-depleted stem cell transplant. The receptors stem from a girl aged 2 to 9 with Fanconi anemia, due to receive a stem cell transplant.

This clonotype has just a few counts. The chain links TRBV7-6 to TRBJ2-7; 10 bases map to TRBD2. V dropped 3 bases and J dropped 3; count of bases not matched to a gene: 8. The germline CDR1 and CDR2 sequences are SGHVS and FNYEAQ. This CDR3 comprises 16 residues. In DNA form, the CDR3 reads TGTGCCAGCAGCTTCTTACCTAGCGGGAGCGGCTACGAGCAGTACTTC. Translating it yields CASSFLPSGSGYEQYF.

This clonotype was picked up many times. The chain combines TRBV7-2 with TRBJ2-2; no reliable D call. V lost 0 bases to trimming and J lost 1 base, with 3 bases between them. CDR1 is SGHTA and CDR2 is FQGNSA in the germline V gene. The CDR3 spans 14 residues. DNA of the CDR3: TGTGCCAGCAGCTTAGCCCGGAACACCGGGGAGCTGTTTTTT. This translates into CASSLARNTGELFF.